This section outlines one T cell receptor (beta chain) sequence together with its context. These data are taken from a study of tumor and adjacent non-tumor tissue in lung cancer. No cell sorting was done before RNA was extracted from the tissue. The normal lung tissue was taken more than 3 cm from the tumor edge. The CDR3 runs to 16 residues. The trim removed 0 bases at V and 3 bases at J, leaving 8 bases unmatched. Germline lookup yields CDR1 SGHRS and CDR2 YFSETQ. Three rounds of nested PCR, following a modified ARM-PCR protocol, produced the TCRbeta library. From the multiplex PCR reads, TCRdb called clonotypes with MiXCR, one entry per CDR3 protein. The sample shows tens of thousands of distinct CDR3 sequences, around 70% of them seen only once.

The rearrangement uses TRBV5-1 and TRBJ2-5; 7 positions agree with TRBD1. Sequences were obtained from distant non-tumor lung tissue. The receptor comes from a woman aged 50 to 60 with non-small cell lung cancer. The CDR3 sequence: CASSLEQGTEKETQYF. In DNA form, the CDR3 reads TGCGCCAGCAGCTTGGAACAGGGGACCGAGAAAGAGACCCAGTACTTC.